The entry below describes one T cell receptor (beta chain). The sample contains more than one DNA sequence encoding this CDR3. This table comes from immunoSEQ multiplex PCR, and its TCRdb copy is limited to in-frame clones, with some not included. This sample has about 610,000 clones; around 96% occur once, and the top ten carry roughly 0.12%. After removal of 6 bases from V and 2 bases from J, the junction contained 0 bases not matched to a gene. The CDR3 is made up of 13 amino acids. The germline V gene has CDR1 MDHEN and CDR2 SYDVKM. CD45RO-negative cells were positively selected for CCR7, leaving out terminally differentiated effector memory CD45RA+ cells. These data originate in a study of shared clonotypes between healthy human individuals. Study in general: Researchers assigned three CD4 naive, three CD4 memory, two CD8 naive and one CD8 memory plate to each donor.

This rearrangement joins TRBV28 to TRBJ1-5; 8 bases align to TRBD1. This sequence originates from a woman aged 30 to 39 in good health. The sequencing sample was made of naive CD8+ T cells sorted from blood. The CDR3, as DNA: TGTGCCAGCAGGACAGGGGGCAATCAGCCCCAGCATTTT. It codes for CASRTGGNQPQHF.